Below, 17 T cell receptor beta chains from the same sample are listed, as sequenced in a study of blood T cells in healthy people across ages. Next came a second PCR, run for roughly 6 to 11 cycles, which used a sample-barcoded 5' primer along with a J-beta primer mix. MiXCR was run by TCRdb on the 5' RACE reads, yielding one entry per CDR3 protein. The sample shows approximately 1.5 million distinct CDR3 sequences, around 40% of them seen only once. Input material: blood. Receptors originate from a woman under 30 in good health.

This chain uses TRBV7-6 with TRBJ2-4; D is unclear. Germline CDR1 and CDR2: SGHVS and FNYEAQ. This CDR3 is built from 17 residues. Trimming pared 5 bases from V and 0 bases from J, leaving 17 bases between. CDR3 amino acids: CASSPGRIYLAKNIQYF. CDR3 sequence (DNA): TGTGCCAGCAGCCCAGGACGGATCTATCTAGCCAAAAACATTCAGTACTTC.

V is TRBV29-1 and J is TRBJ2-2, with 11 bases matching TRBD2. The CDR3 contains 17 residues. V shed 4 bases, J shed 1 base, and the junction held 8 bases outside the gene matches. Germline lookup yields CDR1 SQVTM and CDR2 ANQGSEA. CDR3 protein: CSVGYRLAGLNTGELFF. In DNA, the CDR3 is TGCAGCGTTGGATATAGACTAGCGGGGCTGAACACCGGGGAGCTGTTTTTT.

The CDR3 sequence: CSVERLAANTEAFF. CDR3 nucleotide sequence: TGCAGCGTTGAACGCCTAGCAGCGAACACTGAAGCTTTCTTT. This chain links TRBV29-1 with TRBJ1-1; D unclear. The V gene's germline CDR1 is SQVTM and CDR2 ANQGSEA. The CDR3 length is 14 residues. V dropped 2 bases and J dropped 1 base, with 11 bases sitting between them.

V is TRBV5-1 and J is TRBJ2-3, with D tentatively TRBD2 (6 bases). This CDR3 has 11 residues. In germline, CDR1 is SGHRS, CDR2 YFSETQ. Trimming pared 9 bases from V and 4 bases from J, leaving 9 bases between. As DNA, the CDR3 is TGCGCCACCAGACTAGCAGATACGCAGTATTTT. As protein: CATRLADTQYF.

On this clonotype itself: A much larger clone lies one base from this, so it may be a read error. The chain recombines TRBV12-3 or TRBV12-4 with TRBJ2-6; D is unclear. The V and J ends lost 6 bases and 0 bases respectively, with 3 bases between them. The CDR3 spans 13 residues. The CDR3 region has the DNA TGTGCCAGCAGGATCTCTGGGGCCAACGTCCTGACTTTC. Translating gives CASRISGANVLTF.

This clonotype was observed a handful of times. The rearrangement uses TRBV5-1 and TRBJ2-1; D is possibly TRBD1 (6 bases). Trimming pared 4 bases from V and 0 bases from J, leaving 14 bases between. The CDR3 extends over 16 amino acids. Germline-derived CDR1 and CDR2 are SGHRS and YFSETQ. DNA of the CDR3: TGCGCCAGCAGCATCTCACAGGGTAACTCCTACAATGAGCAGTTCTTC. It is translated as CASSISQGNSYNEQFF.

This clonotype appeared many times. The CDR3 DNA follows: TGCGCCAGCAGCCGAAAAGTATCGGCTAGCGGGGACCATGAGCAGTTCTTC. Translated, it gives CASSRKVSASGDHEQFF. This sequence joins TRBV4-3 and TRBJ2-1, with 9 bases that match TRBD2. J gave up 8 bases and V 4 bases, and 15 bases lay outside the gene matches. CDR1 is LGHNA, CDR2 YSLEER, per germline. The CDR3 extends over 17 amino acids.

This clonotype was seen more than once but under ten times. The chain recombines TRBV4-3 with TRBJ2-3; possibly TRBD2 for D (6 bases). The CDR3 sequence is 16 residues long. Germline V gene data show CDR1 as LGHNA and CDR2 as YSLEER. V shed 0 bases and J shed 1 base, with 11 bases lying between them. CDR3 sequence (DNA): TGCGCCAGCAGCCAAGACCAGCCGGGGGGCACAGATACGCAGTATTTT. This sequence encodes CASSQDQPGGTDTQYF.

CDR3 sequence reads: CASSLAGRGLSQPQHF. The CDR3 nucleotides read TGTGCCAGCAGCTTAGCGGGCAGGGGGCTTTCACAGCCCCAGCATTTT. The rearrangement links TRBV11-1 to TRBJ1-5; TRBD1 aligns across 8 bases. Germline CDR1 is SGHAT and CDR2 is FQDESV (reference sequence). This CDR3 is built from 16 residues. V shed 0 bases and J 7 bases; nucleotides not matched to a gene: 8.

A few counts support this clonotype. V and J are TRBV28 and TRBJ2-1, with D perhaps TRBD1 (5 bases). In germline, CDR1 is MDHEN, CDR2 SYDVKM. This CDR3 is built from 16 residues. Deletions cut 3 bases from V and 3 bases from J, with 15 bases between. Here the CDR3 DNA reads TGTGCCAGCAGTTTCCAGGGCAGGGCCGTCTACAATGAGCAGTTCTTC. Translated, it gives CASSFQGRAVYNEQFF.

This clonotype was found a few times. The V gene is TRBV5-1, the J gene TRBJ2-4; weak D call: TRBD1 (6 bases). With the DNA end fitting TRBJ2-7 better, the J assignment may be wrong. CDR3 length: 13 amino acids. CDR1 SGHRS and CDR2 YFSETQ come from the germline V gene. CDR3 loop: CASSRTGSHEQYF. In DNA, the CDR3 is TGCGCCAGCAGCCGCACAGGGTCTCACGAGCAGTACTTC.

V and J are TRBV18 and TRBJ2-1; D possibly corresponds to TRBD2 (6 bases). V was cut by 3 bases and J by 4 bases, with 10 bases left in between. The CDR3 contains 14 residues. Germline V gene data show CDR1 as KGHSH and CDR2 as LQKENI. CDR3 nucleotides: TGTGCCAGCTCACCCTCGGGACTTTACAATGAGCAGTTCTTC. Translation: CASSPSGLYNEQFF.

The rearrangement uses TRBV12-3 or TRBV12-4 and TRBJ1-1; no definite D call. The CDR3 has 11 amino acids. V was cut by 5 bases and J by 10 bases, with 11 bases left in between. This CDR3 reads CASSDGERAFF. CDR3 in DNA: TGTGCCAGCAGTGACGGGGAAAGAGCTTTCTTT.

The chain links TRBV7-9 to TRBJ2-3; 7 positions agree with TRBD2. CDR1 and CDR2 from the germline V gene are SEHNR and FQNEAQ (reference sequence). J was trimmed by 4 bases and V by 5 bases; bases with no gene match: 9. The CDR3 has 15 residues. The CDR3 bases are TGTGCCAGCAGCCCGCGGGGGAGGGACTCAGATACGCAGTATTTT. It translates to CASSPRGRDSDTQYF.

This clonotype was observed a handful of times. J is TRBJ1-6 and V is TRBV4-2, with D tentatively TRBD1 (6 bases). The CDR3 runs 18 residues. Germline V gives CDR1 LGHNA, CDR2 YNFKEQ. Trimming shortened V by 3 bases and J by 0 bases, and 15 bases separated the two germline ends. The CDR3 sequence is CASSHGDTLSSYNSPLHF. DNA of the CDR3: TGTGCCAGCAGCCATGGGGACACCCTGAGCTCCTATAATTCACCCCTCCACTTT.

This clonotype was seen more than once but under ten times. This chain joins TRBV10-3 and TRBJ2-3; 10 bases match TRBD2. Germline trimming cut 4 bases from V and 0 bases from J; bases unmatched to any gene: 4. Germline V gives CDR1 ENHRY, CDR2 SYGVKD. CDR3 size: 16 residues. The CDR3 is CAISAIAGGSTDTQYF. DNA for the CDR3: TGTGCCATCAGTGCGATAGCGGGGGGAAGCACAGATACGCAGTATTTT.

The V call is TRBV12-3 or TRBV12-4, the J call TRBJ1-5; no reliable D call. Trimming took 6 bases from V and 0 from J, leaving 9 bases between them. The CDR3 contains 14 residues. CDR3 region: CASRTRGSNQPQHF. The CDR3 coding sequence is TGTGCCAGCAGGACGCGGGGTAGCAATCAGCCCCAGCATTTT.